This T cell receptor (beta chain) was observed in a study of CD8 T cells in ankylosing spondylitis. Ten or more counts support this clonotype. CDR3 length: 17 residues. V was trimmed by 0 bases and J by 3 bases, leaving 15 bases between them. The germline V gene encodes CDR1 KGHDR and CDR2 SFDVKD. TCRdb re-called the 5' RACE reads through MiXCR, storing one row per CDR3 protein. Of 150,000 to 200,000 distinct CDR3 sequences in the sample, 9.5% to 13% are singletons; the top ten hold roughly 29%. The V and J genes are TRBV24-1 and TRBJ2-3; D may be TRBD2 (6 bases). The sequence derives from a male donor with ankylosing spondylitis or in good health (not recorded which). The sample comprised blood, either unsorted or a sorted T cell fraction (not recorded which). The CDR3 loop reads CATSDLQGVSGTDTQYF. CDR3 nucleotide sequence: TGTGCCACCAGTGATTTGCAGGGTGTTAGCGGAACAGATACGCAGTATTTT.